This TCR beta chain appears in the sequencing data of a study of blood T cell repertoires in COVID-19. The wider study: Samples representing acute and convalescent COVID-19 were sourced from the United States, Italy and Spain.

As originally analysed: Estimated nucleated cell counts came from reference gene primer amplification. TCRdb keeps only in-frame clones here, not all; method: immunoSEQ multiplex PCR. For V, J and clone size, that table is used; D and trimming come from the DNA. Among approximately 300,000 clones listed, more than 80% were seen once. Germline V lookup: CDR1 SGHRS, CDR2 YFSETQ. V shed 4 bases and J 6 bases; nucleotides not matched to a gene: 6. The CDR3 has 14 amino acids. V is TRBV5-1 and J is TRBJ2-2; 7 bases map to TRBD1. The sequence derives from a woman aged 25 to 45 with COVID-19, enrolled during active disease. Sequencing input: peripheral blood. The CDR3 DNA sequence: TGCGCCAGCAGCCGTGGACAGGACCCCGGGGAGCTGTTTTTT. Its protein is CASSRGQDPGELFF.